One sample yielded the 27 T cell receptor beta chains listed below, sequenced in a study of blood T cell repertoires in COVID-19. The protocol was immunoSEQ multiplex PCR, while the TCRdb copy is restricted to in-frame clones and leaves out a portion. The sample has approximately 75,000 clones, approximately 78% seen once. Specimen: peripheral blood. The receptors stem from a woman older than 75 with acute or convalescent COVID-19.

The chain couples TRBV5-6 to TRBJ1-2; D possibly corresponds to TRBD1 (6 bases). CDR1 is SGHDT and CDR2 is YYEEEE in the germline V gene. V lost 6 bases and J lost 6, with 15 bases in between. This CDR3 comprises 13 residues. The CDR3 nucleotides are TGTGCCAGCACCCGCCAGGGGTCGCATGGCTACACCTTC. Protein: CASTRQGSHGYTF.

DNA of the CDR3: TGTGCCAGCACTGCGAGCGGGGGGGGTAAGAATGAGCAGTTCTTC. Protein: CASTASGGGKNEQFF. The V gene is TRBV6-5, the J gene TRBJ2-1, with 10 bases that match TRBD2. This CDR3 is 15 amino acids long. The V segment lost 7 bases and the J segment 7 bases; nucleotides outside the gene matches: 10. Germline CDR1 MNHEY, CDR2 SVGAGI.

The chain links TRBV19 to TRBJ1-6; 8 bases are a match to TRBD1. The CDR3 covers 14 residues. The germline V gene has CDR1 LNHDA and CDR2 SQIVND (reference sequence). The J segment lost 9 bases and the V segment lost 5 bases, leaving 6 bases of the junction unmatched. CDR3 in DNA: TGTGCCAGTAGTGCCGGACAGGGAATTTCACCCCTCCACTTT. Amino acids: CASSAGQGISPLHF. The full variable domain, completed using reference TRBV19 and TRBJ1-6, is DGGITQSPKYLFRKEGQNVTLSCEQNLNHDAMYWYRQDPGQGLRLIYYSQIVNDFQKGDIAEGYSVSREKKESFPLTVTSAQKNPTAFYLCASSAGQGISPLHFGNGTRLTVT.

The chain has TRBV5-6 and TRBJ1-1; TRBD1 agrees at 12 bases. The V segment lost 3 bases and the J segment 5 bases; nucleotides outside the gene matches: 8. The CDR3 runs 16 residues. Germline V lookup: CDR1 SGHDT, CDR2 YYEEEE. The CDR3 reads CASSSGTGGTGTEAFF. CDR3 in DNA: TGTGCCAGCAGCTCCGGGACAGGGGGCACGGGGACTGAAGCTTTCTTT. Filled out from reference TRBV5-6 and TRBJ1-1, the complete variable domain reads DAGVTQSPTHLIKTRGQQVTLRCSPKSGHDTVSWYQQALGQGPQFIFQYYEEEERQRGNFPDRFSGHQFPNYSSELNVNALLLGDSALYLCASSSGTGGTGTEAFFGQGTRLTVV.

The chain joins TRBV5-1 to TRBJ2-5; tentative D call: TRBD2 (6 bases). V was pared by 1 base and J by 1 base, with 11 bases between. Germline lookup yields CDR1 SGHRS and CDR2 YFSETQ. The CDR3 has 15 residues. This CDR3 is CASSLNGGAQETQYF. The CDR3 DNA reads TGCGCCAGCAGCTTGAATGGAGGGGCCCAAGAGACCCAGTACTTC.

The V gene is TRBV5-4, the J gene TRBJ2-3; TRBD2 might be the D (7 bases). Deletions cut 3 bases from V and 6 bases from J, with 17 bases between. The germline gives CDR1 SGHNT, CDR2 YYREEE (reference sequence). This CDR3 has 15 residues. CDR3 nucleotides: TGTGCCAGCAGCTGGGGGGGCGCGGTCCCCGATACGCAGTATTTT. Its protein product is CASSWGGAVPDTQYF.

The rearrangement links TRBV15 to TRBJ1-1, with D tentatively TRBD1 (5 bases). Trimming shortened V by 3 bases and J by 5 bases, and 16 bases separated the two germline ends. CDR1 and CDR2 (germline): LNHNV, YYDKDF (reference sequence). This CDR3 is 15 amino acids long. This chain's CDR3 is CATSSNPARGTEAFF. The CDR3 DNA sequence: TGTGCCACCAGCAGTAACCCCGCCCGGGGGACTGAAGCTTTCTTT.

This rearrangement joins TRBV19 to TRBJ2-2; 7 positions match TRBD1. The CDR3 loop spans 15 amino acids. The germline V gene encodes CDR1 LNHDA and CDR2 SQIVND (reference sequence). V dropped 7 bases and J dropped 6; count of bases not matched to a gene: 11. Written as DNA, the CDR3 is TGTGCCAGTATCTTACAGGGGAACGGTGCCGGGGAGCTGTTTTTT. Translated, it gives CASILQGNGAGELFF.

The J gene is TRBJ2-1, the V gene TRBV6-5; D unclear. V was clipped by 6 bases and J by 8 bases, with 20 bases between them. The germline CDR1 and CDR2 sequences are MNHEY and SVGAGI. The CDR3 sequence is 15 residues long. In DNA form, the CDR3 reads TGTGCCAGCAGAGAGACTTGGCGCCGCCTATATGAGCAGTTCTTC. It translates to CASRETWRRLYEQFF.

The J gene is TRBJ1-6, the V gene TRBV10-3, with D uncertain. CDR3 length equals 12 residues. CDR1 is ENHRY and CDR2 is SYGVKD in the germline V gene. V was pared by 7 bases and J by 14 bases, with 15 bases between. The CDR3 here is CAIKEGVLTLHF. The CDR3 DNA reads as TGTGCCATCAAAGAGGGCGTGTTGACCCTCCACTTT.

The count of this clone is one. The chain employs TRBV6-2 or TRBV6-3 and TRBJ2-7, with D possibly TRBD2 on 6 matching bases. This CDR3 contains 14 residues. The V end lost 4 bases, the J end lost 5 bases, and 15 bases lay between the germline ends. Per germline, CDR1 MNHEY and CDR2 SVGEGT. This chain's CDR3 is CASSWALGGDEQYF. In DNA form, the CDR3 reads TGTGCCAGCAGTTGGGCCTTAGGAGGGGACGAGCAGTACTTC.

This chain uses TRBV6-6 with TRBJ1-5; TRBD1 matches 8 bases. Germline CDR1 is MNHNY and CDR2 is SVGAGI (reference sequence). The ends lost 4 bases at V and 6 bases at J; junction bases unmatched: 8. The CDR3 sequence is 15 residues long. DNA of the CDR3: TGTGCCAGCAGTTCGGACAGGGCTTTCAGTCAGCCCCAGCATTTT. Its protein product is CASSSDRAFSQPQHF.

The V gene is TRBV24-1, the J gene TRBJ2-7; no clear D. In germline, CDR1 is KGHDR, CDR2 SFDVKD. With 3 bases removed from V and 6 bases from J, the gap between germline ends came to 11 bases. The CDR3 sequence is 13 residues long. CDR3 protein: CATSDTTGGEQYF. CDR3 DNA sequence: TGTGCCACCAGTGATACGACGGGTGGCGAGCAGTACTTC.

V usage is TRBV4-1 and J usage is TRBJ2-3, with D maybe TRBD2 (5 bases). This CDR3 is 16 amino acids long. Germline assignment: CDR1 MGHRA and CDR2 YSYEKL. V gave up 0 bases and J gave up 0 bases, with 10 bases separating them. The CDR3 DNA reads as TGCGCCAGCAGCCAAGAGGGCGGGCCTAGCACAGATACGCAGTATTTT. Translated: CASSQEGGPSTDTQYF.

The chain combines TRBV7-2 with TRBJ1-3, with 9 positions matching TRBD1. The germline V gene encodes CDR1 SGHTA and CDR2 FQGNSA. This CDR3 contains 16 residues. J gave up 4 bases and V 5 bases, and 9 bases lay outside the gene matches. CDR3 sequence: CASSDPGTGSGNTIYF. The CDR3 bases are TGTGCCAGCAGCGACCCCGGGACAGGGTCCGGAAACACCATATATTTT.

Only a few counts were recorded for this clone. The V gene is TRBV5-1, the J gene TRBJ1-6, with 10 bases fitting TRBD1. This CDR3 has 14 amino acids. Germline V gives CDR1 SGHRS, CDR2 YFSETQ. Trimming took 4 bases from V and 10 from J; bases not matched to a gene: 5. The CDR3 nucleotides read TGCGCCAGCAGCCCCCGGGACAGGGGATCACCCCTCCACTTT. This codes for CASSPRDRGSPLHF.

The chain is built from TRBV6-1 and TRBJ1-2; D might be TRBD1 (6 bases). CDR1 and CDR2 (germline): MNHNS, SASEGT. This CDR3 region has 17 residues. V was pared by 0 bases and J by 0 bases, with 14 bases between. The DNA for the CDR3 is TGTGCCAGCAGTGAAGCGCTTGGGACACAAGCTAACTATGGCTACACCTTC. Translating gives CASSEALGTQANYGYTF.

The CDR3 protein is CASSLDQDRANTEAFF. The CDR3 DNA is TGTGCCAGCAGCTTAGATCAAGACAGGGCAAACACTGAAGCTTTCTTT. This chain uses TRBV11-2 with TRBJ1-1; 7 bases match TRBD1. CDR1 and CDR2 from the germline V gene are SGHAT and FQNNGV. Trimming at V came to 0 bases and at J to 2 bases, leaving 6 bases not matched to a gene. This CDR3 region has 16 residues.

This chain uses TRBV25-1 with TRBJ2-3; tentative D call: TRBD2 (6 bases). Trimming removed 5 bases from V and 11 bases from J, with 14 bases in between. The CDR3 extends over 12 amino acids. The V gene's germline CDR1 is MGHDK and CDR2 SYGVNS. The CDR3 DNA reads TGTGCCAGCAGTCCGACTAGGTTTGGGCAGTATTTT. It codes for CASSPTRFGQYF.

The CDR3 sequence is CASSFTGRETQYF. DNA of the CDR3: TGTGCCAGCAGCTTCACAGGACGGGAGACCCAGTACTTC. The rearrangement joins TRBV7-3 to TRBJ2-5, with D possibly being TRBD1 (5 bases). The CDR3 spans 13 residues. Germline CDR1 SGHTA, CDR2 FQGTGA. V was clipped by 3 bases and J by 5 bases, with 10 bases between them.

This clone was seen a single time. The rearrangement joins TRBV5-1 to TRBJ2-7; possibly TRBD1 for D (6 bases). Trimming pared 4 bases from V and 6 bases from J, leaving 17 bases between. This CDR3 contains 14 residues. Germline CDR1 and CDR2: SGHRS and YFSETQ. CDR3 DNA sequence: TGCGCCAGCAGCCCCCCCGATACAGGGTCCGAGCAGTACTTC. The encoded protein is CASSPPDTGSEQYF. The full variable domain, rest sourced from reference TRBV5-1 and TRBJ2-7, is KAGVTQTPRYLIKTRGQQVTLSCSPISGHRSVSWYQQTPGQGLQFLFEYFSETQRNKGNFPGRFSGRQFSNSRSEMNVSTLELGDSALYLCASSPPDTGSEQYFGPGTRLTVT.

The chain employs TRBV10-3 and TRBJ2-7; 8 positions match TRBD1. CDR1 is ENHRY, CDR2 SYGVKD, per germline. V dropped 1 base and J dropped 5; count of bases not matched to a gene: 1. CDR3 length: 13 amino acids. CDR3 sequence (DNA): TGTGCCATCAGTGAGTTGACAGGGGACGAGCAGTACTTC. As protein: CAISELTGDEQYF.

This clone was picked up one time. The V gene is TRBV3-1 (or the pseudogene TRBV3-2), the J gene TRBJ1-2, with a weak D call TRBD1 (5 bases). The V gene's germline CDR1 is LGHDT and CDR2 YNNKEL (reference sequence). The CDR3 sequence is 14 residues long. Trimming took off 4 bases at V and 7 bases at J, with 16 bases between the two ends. The CDR3 sequence is CASSPSQGTGGYTF. CDR3 nucleotides: TGTGCCAGCAGCCCCTCTCAGGGTACGGGTGGCTACACCTTC.

This sequence joins TRBV3-1 (or the pseudogene TRBV3-2) and TRBJ1-4; 7 bases are shared with TRBD1. The CDR3 sequence is 13 residues long. The J segment lost 8 bases and the V segment lost 3 bases, leaving 3 bases of the junction unmatched. Germline assignment: CDR1 LGHDT and CDR2 YNNKEL (reference sequence). The CDR3 here is CASSHGTAEKLFF. DNA for the CDR3: TGTGCCAGCAGCCACGGGACAGCAGAAAAACTGTTTTTT.

The chain is built from TRBV18 and TRBJ1-2; no reliable D call. The CDR3 runs to 15 residues. Trimming took off 0 bases at V and 7 bases at J, with 15 bases between the two ends. Germline lookup yields CDR1 KGHSH and CDR2 LQKENI. CDR3 nucleotides: TGTGCCAGCTCACCACCGTGGAGGGATAGGAGTGGCTACACCTTC. It encodes CASSPPWRDRSGYTF.

The gene calls are TRBV7-8 and TRBJ1-1; TRBD1 matches 7 bases. J lost 1 base, V lost 6 bases, and 8 bases had no gene match. The CDR3 is made up of 15 amino acids. Germline V lookup: CDR1 SGHVS, CDR2 FQNEAQ. The DNA of the CDR3 is TGTGCCAGCAGTTACCGGACAGGCGGGAACACTGAAGCTTTCTTT. Its protein is CASSYRTGGNTEAFF.

This rearrangement joins TRBV27 to TRBJ2-1; possibly TRBD2 for D (6 bases). V gave up 2 bases and J gave up 0 bases, with 14 bases separating them. CDR3 length equals 17 residues. Looked up from germline, CDR1 is MNHEY and CDR2 is SMNVEV (reference sequence). CDR3 region: CASSLMSGRRSYNEQFF. As DNA, the CDR3 is TGTGCCAGCAGTTTAATGTCAGGGAGGCGCTCCTACAATGAGCAGTTCTTC.